A single T cell receptor (beta chain) is shown here with its context. It lacks a known antigen. Base-call qualities are not available, and no considerably larger clone is one nucleotide away. Genomic DNA was isolated from the sorted cells so that the TCRbeta CDR3 region could be sequenced. The immunoSEQ Assay was used to sequence the TCRbeta CDR3 regions. TCRdb holds this immuneACCESS table with in-frame rearrangements only. Some clones are missing; in checked studies, unresolved V genes explain under half, and the rest has no known cause. The sample yields 70,000 to 90,000 clones; roughly nine tenths were counted once. The biggest ten clones account for 13% of the sample. The junction carries 17 bases between V and J, which are trimmed by 7 bases and 13 bases respectively. As encoded in the germline V gene (reference sequence), CDR1 is MNHEY while CDR2 is SMNVEV. The CDR3 measures 12 amino acids from cysteine to phenylalanine. Just CDR3 DNA is preserved here, 36 bases in frame from base 1.

The trial excluded patients who had a history of autoimmune disease or who were on systemic immunosuppression. Peripheral blood for TCR sequencing was drawn from every dose cohort at baseline, at cycle 4 day 1 and at cycle 7 day 1. The samples were drawn from a first-in-human, open-label, multicenter phase I dose-escalation trial of ivuxolimab. Adults with locally advanced or metastatic melanoma, renal cell, hepatocellular, or head and neck squamous cell carcinoma were enrolled in the trial. Before TCR sequencing, CD4+ T cells and CD8+ T cells from peripheral blood were sorted into separate populations. The sample comes from a study of OX40 agonist ivuxolimab in advanced cancers. Regarding the research as a whole: Ivuxolimab was an agonistic, fully human IgG2 monoclonal antibody directed against OX40 (CD134), a costimulatory receptor. Patients were allowed to have had prior anti-PD-1, anti-PD-L1 or anti-CTLA-4 therapy, and roughly two fifths of the dose-escalation patients had been treated with checkpoint inhibitors. Partial responses occurred in three dose-escalation patients, of whom one had hepatocellular carcinoma and two had cutaneous melanoma. The purpose of peripheral TCRbeta sequencing was to test whether ivuxolimab changed TCR sequence diversity and led to clonal T-cell expansion. The dose-escalation cohort was about 86% male with a mean age of approximately 59 years, ranging from roughly 20 to 80. Of the approximately 50 dose-escalation patients, hepatocellular carcinoma was present in around 20, melanoma in around 15, renal cell carcinoma in 9 and head and neck cancer in 9. Intravenous ivuxolimab was administered to patients every 2 weeks at six dose levels: 0.01, 0.1, 0.3, 1.5, 3 and 10 mg/kg. The paper describes the monotherapy dose-escalation part (N ≈ 49 patients) of the phase I trial of ivuxolimab. The paper's findings and limits, for the study overall: Antigen specificity was not determined for the clonally expanded peripheral T cells. Low levels of normalized T-cell clonal expansion were also seen in some nonresponding patients. After ivuxolimab, CD8+ T cells had more expanded clones than CD4+ T cells on average. Partial responders in the 0.1-3.0 mg/kg groups had among the lowest normalized peripheral clonal expansion, especially among CD8+ T cells. Clonal expansion of both CD4+ and CD8+ blood T cells was observed from baseline to week 6 at doses 0.1 to 3.0 mg/kg.

The sequence came from an adult with an advanced solid tumor such as melanoma, head and neck, liver or kidney cancer. Sequencing was performed on CD4+ or CD8+ T cells sorted from blood, taken in a trial of the OX40 agonist ivuxolimab. Here the chain combines TRBV27 and TRBJ2-1; a tentative D call is TRBD1 (7 bases match). The bases are TGTGCCAGCACTTCAGGGGGGAGCCTTCAGTTCTTC. Translated, it reads CASTSGGSLQFF.